The sequence of this T cell receptor beta chain was determined in a study of T-cell reconstitution after alpha-beta-depleted transplantation in children. Findings of the study overall: Surviving recipient cells, namely T cells and thymic progenitors, were the source of high day-60 TCRbeta diversity in some patients. Diversity and T-cell counts at one year after transplant derived mostly from new T cells. After transplant, at about two months, alpha-beta T cells were reportedly derived from several hundred expanded graft clones.

The CDR3 runs to 17 residues. The germline gives CDR1 ENHRY, CDR2 SYGVKD. V was cut by 0 bases and J by 2 bases, with 14 bases left in between. About this clonotype itself: As yet, its antigen is unknown.

Unique molecular identifiers were used to barcode this TCRbeta library. From the PCR reads, TCRdb called clonotypes with MiXCR, one entry per CDR3 protein. The table includes some 600,000 distinct CDR3 sequences, 10% to 15% detected once. This sample comprised PBMCs, mostly from graft donor cells, obtained 360 days after TCRalphabeta/CD19-depleted stem cell transplant. The receptor comes from a male patient younger than 18 who had a stem cell transplant for acute myeloid leukemia, so the T cells may come from the graft donor. This rearrangement joins TRBV10-3 to TRBJ2-1; possibly TRBD1 or TRBD2 for D (5 bases each). The CDR3 region has the DNA TGTGCCATCAGTGAGTCCGGGTGGGACCACCCCTACAATGAGCAGTTCTTC. Encoded protein: CAISESGWDHPYNEQFF.